Given below is one TCR beta chain in context. Its cognate antigen has yet to be identified. One base away there is no much larger clone; base qualities are not given. The sample is drawn from a study of siplizumab effects on memory and regulatory T cells (dated by TCRdb to 2018 to 2020). The study in broad terms: The study looked at the effect of siplizumab, an anti-CD2 antibody, on alloreactive T-cell subsets in allogeneic mixed lymphocyte reactions made from human PBMCs. Summary of the overall study and its limitations: Compared with memory T cells, unstimulated naive T cells appeared more diverse, and naive cells seemed to make a substantial contribution to the alloresponse. Sequences below about 10^-5 frequency were poorly captured, so only a minor fraction of alloreactive clones could be mapped to unstimulated subsets. Whether proliferating Tregs from siplizumab cultures were suppressive was not functionally confirmed. In reactions with siplizumab, an average of 68.8% of mappable alloreactive CD4+ clones were Treg-derived, compared with around 30% in control reactions. Siplizumab significantly lowered the cumulative frequency of alloreactive sequences that could be traced to unstimulated CD4+ memory T cells. A naive or memory phenotype could not be assigned to roughly 75-96% of proliferating CD4+ or CD8+ clones.

The library was prepared using the immunoSEQ multiplex PCR assay. Approximately 10^5 TCR templates per sample were assayed by the deep sequencing platform. Genomic DNA extracted from sorted T cells was the material used for TCRbeta CDR3 sequencing. The study's processing was this. The R programming language was used for clonal analysis of the TCRbeta CDR3 data. Unstimulated samples were compared with post-reaction CFSE-low samples to define alloreactive CD4+ and CD8+ clones. Alloreactive CD4+ clones were assigned to regulatory or non-regulatory origin by matching sequences to sorted unstimulated Treg and non-Treg repertoires. TCRdb's version of the immuneACCESS table is confined to in-frame rearrangements and falls short of the full clone set. An unresolved V gene accounts for under half of the shortfall where checked; the remainder is of unknown origin. Clone size and V and J calls were adopted from that table, with D and trimming inferred from the DNA. For this sample there are approximately 84,000 clones; 95% appear just once. The ten largest clonotypes hold around a sixth of the sample.

Sorted unstimulated T cells and proliferating T cells recovered from mixed lymphocyte reactions underwent TCRbeta CDR3 sequencing. Fresh whole blood from more than 9 HLA-typed healthy donors served as the source for isolating PBMCs. For CDR1 and CDR2, the germline V gene lists SGHTA and FQGTGA. The CDR3 spans 18 residues, from the cysteine through the phenylalanine. Solely the CDR3 DNA is kept, with 54 bases framed from the first base. V loses 4 bases of germline sequence and J loses 7 bases, and the interval between the two ends is 26 bases. The chain is encoded by TRBV7-3 joined to TRBJ2-1, with TRBD2 as a weak D call on 5 bases. The TCR sequence derives from a human donor in good health. The sample comprised CD8+ T cells sorted from blood. The nucleotide sequence is given as TGTGCCAGCAGCTCCCCGCCCGACCTAGCCACACCCTTAAATGAGCAGTTCTTC. Its amino acids are CASSSPPDLATPLNEQFF.